This T cell receptor (beta chain) emerged from a study of Ad26.COV2.S vaccination and SARS-CoV-2 variants. On the study more broadly: Enrolled in COV1001, the donor was in the Ad26.COV2.S trial arm, which received the vaccine.

V was clipped by 2 bases and J by 1 base, with 8 bases between them. This CDR3 region has 14 residues. Germline CDR1 and CDR2: KGHSH and LQKENI. Using immunoSEQ multiplex PCR, the repertoire was profiled, and TCRdb retains in-frame clones only, with some absent. This sample has about 440,000 clones, with about 92% found just once. Sample treatment: 15 to 20 received Ad26.COV2.S at low or high dose, single or two shots; 5 received placebo; per-sample allocation not given. Sampling occurred on day 63 after the first vaccine or placebo injection. The administered vaccine (an Ad26 vector) expressed Wuhan-strain SARS-CoV-2 spike.

The sample consisted of peripheral blood, taken in a trial of Ad26.COV2.S vaccine versus placebo. The sequence was obtained from a person between 18 and 65 years old who received the Ad26.COV2.S COVID-19 vaccine or a placebo. The chain employs TRBV18 and TRBJ2-5; no firm D call. The CDR3 here is CASSPAEPQETQYF. CDR3 nucleotides: TGTGCCAGCTCACCAGCGGAGCCCCAAGAGACCCAGTACTTC.